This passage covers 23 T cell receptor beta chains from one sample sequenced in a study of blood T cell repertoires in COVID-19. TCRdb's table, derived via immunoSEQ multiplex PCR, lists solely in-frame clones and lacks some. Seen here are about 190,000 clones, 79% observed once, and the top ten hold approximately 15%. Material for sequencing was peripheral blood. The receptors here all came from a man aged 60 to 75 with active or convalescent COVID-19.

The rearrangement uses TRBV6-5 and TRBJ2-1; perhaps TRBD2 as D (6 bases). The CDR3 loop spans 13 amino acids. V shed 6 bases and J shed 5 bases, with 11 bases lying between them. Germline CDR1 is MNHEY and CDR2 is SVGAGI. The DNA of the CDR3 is TGTGCCAGCAGGCGCCTAGCGAACAATGAGCAGTTCTTC. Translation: CASRRLANNEQFF.

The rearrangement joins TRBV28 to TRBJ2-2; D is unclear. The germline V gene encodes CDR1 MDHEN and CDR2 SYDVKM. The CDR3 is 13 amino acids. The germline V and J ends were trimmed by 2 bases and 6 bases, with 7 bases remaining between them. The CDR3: CASSLGEPGELFF. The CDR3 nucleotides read TGTGCCAGCAGTTTAGGAGAACCCGGGGAGCTGTTTTTT.

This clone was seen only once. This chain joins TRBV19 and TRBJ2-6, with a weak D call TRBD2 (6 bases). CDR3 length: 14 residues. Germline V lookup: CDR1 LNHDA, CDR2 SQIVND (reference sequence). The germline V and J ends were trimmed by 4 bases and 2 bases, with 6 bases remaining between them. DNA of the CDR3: TGTGCCAGTAGTAGGGGGGCTGGGGCCAACGTCCTGACTTTC. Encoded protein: CASSRGAGANVLTF.

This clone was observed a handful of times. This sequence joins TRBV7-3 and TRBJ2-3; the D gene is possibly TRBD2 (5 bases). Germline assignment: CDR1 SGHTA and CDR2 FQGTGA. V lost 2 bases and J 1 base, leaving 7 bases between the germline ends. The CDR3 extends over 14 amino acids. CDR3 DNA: TGTGCCAGCAGCTTATACGGGGGCACAGATACGCAGTATTTT. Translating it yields CASSLYGGTDTQYF.

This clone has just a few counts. The CDR3 sequence: CAWSRVGARNTEAFF. CDR3 nucleotides: TGTGCCTGGAGTCGAGTTGGGGCTCGAAACACTGAAGCTTTCTTT. The rearrangement uses TRBV30 and TRBJ1-1; D is perhaps TRBD1 (5 bases). The CDR3 runs 15 residues. Trimming stripped 2 bases from V and 2 bases from J, with 15 bases between. The V gene's germline CDR1 is GTSNPN and CDR2 SVGIG (reference sequence). The full variable domain, in which reference TRBV30 and TRBJ1-1 provide the parts outside the CDR3, is SQTIHQWPATLVQPVGSPLSLECTVEGTSNPNLYWYRQAAGRGLQLLFYSVGIGQISSEVPQNLSASRPQDRQFILSSKKLLLSDSGFYLCAWSRVGARNTEAFFGQGTRLTVV.

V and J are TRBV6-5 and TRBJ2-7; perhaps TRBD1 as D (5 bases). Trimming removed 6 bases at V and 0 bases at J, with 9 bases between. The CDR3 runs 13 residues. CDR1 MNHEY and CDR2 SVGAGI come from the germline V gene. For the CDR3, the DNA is TGTGCCAGCAGGGACAAGAGCTCCTACGAGCAGTACTTC. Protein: CASRDKSSYEQYF.

CDR3 sequence reads: CASSLFGQVMNTEAFF. As DNA, the CDR3 is TGTGCCAGCAGTTTGTTCGGACAGGTCATGAACACTGAAGCTTTCTTT. This chain connects TRBV27 to TRBJ1-1, with TRBD1 matching over 7 bases. Germline loops: CDR1 MNHEY, CDR2 SMNVEV (reference sequence). V gave up 3 bases and J gave up 0 bases; unmatched junction bases: 7. The CDR3 sequence is 16 residues long.

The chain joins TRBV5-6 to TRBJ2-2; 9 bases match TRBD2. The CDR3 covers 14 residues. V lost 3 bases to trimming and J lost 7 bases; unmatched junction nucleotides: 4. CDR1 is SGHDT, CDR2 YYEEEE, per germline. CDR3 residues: CASSSGLAIGELFF. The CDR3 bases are TGTGCCAGCAGCTCGGGACTAGCAATCGGGGAGCTGTTTTTT.

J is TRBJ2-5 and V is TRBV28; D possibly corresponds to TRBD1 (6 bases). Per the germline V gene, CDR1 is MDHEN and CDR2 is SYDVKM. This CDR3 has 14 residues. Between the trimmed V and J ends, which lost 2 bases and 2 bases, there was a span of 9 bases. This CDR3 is CASSLITGQETQYF. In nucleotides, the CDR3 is TGTGCCAGCAGTTTAATAACAGGGCAAGAGACCCAGTACTTC.

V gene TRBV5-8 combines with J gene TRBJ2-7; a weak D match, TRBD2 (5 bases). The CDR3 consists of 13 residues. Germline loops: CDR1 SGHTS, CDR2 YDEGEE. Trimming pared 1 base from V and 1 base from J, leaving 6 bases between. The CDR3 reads CASSLRESYEQYF. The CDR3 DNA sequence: TGTGCCAGCAGCTTGAGGGAGTCCTACGAGCAGTACTTC.

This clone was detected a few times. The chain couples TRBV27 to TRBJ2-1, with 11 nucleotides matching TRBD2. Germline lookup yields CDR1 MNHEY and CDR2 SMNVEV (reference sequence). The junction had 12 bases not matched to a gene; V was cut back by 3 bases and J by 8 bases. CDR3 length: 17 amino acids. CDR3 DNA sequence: TGTGCCAGCAGTTTGGCCCCGGGACTAGCGGCAGGGGATGAGCAGTTCTTC. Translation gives CASSLAPGLAAGDEQFF.

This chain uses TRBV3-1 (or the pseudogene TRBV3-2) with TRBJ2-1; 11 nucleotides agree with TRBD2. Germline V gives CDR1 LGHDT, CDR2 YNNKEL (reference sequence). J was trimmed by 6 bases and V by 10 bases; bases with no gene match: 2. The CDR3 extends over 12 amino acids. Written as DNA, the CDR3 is TGTGCCACCGGGACTAGCGGCAATGAGCAGTTCTTC. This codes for CATGTSGNEQFF.

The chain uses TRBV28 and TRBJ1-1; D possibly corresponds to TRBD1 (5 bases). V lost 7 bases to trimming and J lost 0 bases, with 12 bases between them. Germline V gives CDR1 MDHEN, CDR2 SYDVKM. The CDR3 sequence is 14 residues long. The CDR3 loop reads CASNPGRMNTEAFF. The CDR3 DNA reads TGTGCCAGCAATCCAGGGAGGATGAACACTGAAGCTTTCTTT.

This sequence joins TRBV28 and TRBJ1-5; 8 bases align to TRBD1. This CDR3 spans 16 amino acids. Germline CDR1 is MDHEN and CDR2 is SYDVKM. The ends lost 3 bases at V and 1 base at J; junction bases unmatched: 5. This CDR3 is CASSFRTGKSNQPQHF. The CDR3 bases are TGTGCCAGCAGTTTCCGGACAGGGAAGAGCAATCAGCCCCAGCATTTT.

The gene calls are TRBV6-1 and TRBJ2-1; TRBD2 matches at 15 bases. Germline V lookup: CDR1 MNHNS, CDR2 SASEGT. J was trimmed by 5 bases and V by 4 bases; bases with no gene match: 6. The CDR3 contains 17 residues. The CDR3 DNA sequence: TGTGCCAGCAGTGCCGGGACTAGCGGGAGGTATAACAATGAGCAGTTCTTC. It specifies CASSAGTSGRYNNEQFF.

The CDR3 loop reads CASSPGGYEQFF. For the CDR3, the DNA is TGTGCCAGCAGCCCTGGGGGGTATGAGCAGTTCTTC. This rearrangement joins TRBV3-1 (or the pseudogene TRBV3-2) to TRBJ2-1; possible D gene TRBD2, 6 bases. The germline V gene encodes CDR1 LGHDT and CDR2 YNNKEL (reference sequence). V dropped 4 bases and J dropped 8 bases, with 9 bases sitting between them. CDR3 length: 12 residues.

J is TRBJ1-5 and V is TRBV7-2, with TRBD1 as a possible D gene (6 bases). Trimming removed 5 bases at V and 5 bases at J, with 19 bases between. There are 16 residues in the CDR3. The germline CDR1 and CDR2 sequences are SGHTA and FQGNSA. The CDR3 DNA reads TGTGCCAGCAGCCCGTCAGGGGTAACAGGCTATCAGCCCCAGCATTTT. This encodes CASSPSGVTGYQPQHF.

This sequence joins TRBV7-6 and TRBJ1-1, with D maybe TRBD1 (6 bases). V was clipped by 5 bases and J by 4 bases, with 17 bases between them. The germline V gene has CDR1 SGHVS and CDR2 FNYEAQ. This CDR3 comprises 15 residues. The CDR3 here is CASSLTQQGSTEAFF. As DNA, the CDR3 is TGTGCCAGCAGCCTCACCCAACAGGGAAGCACTGAAGCTTTCTTT.

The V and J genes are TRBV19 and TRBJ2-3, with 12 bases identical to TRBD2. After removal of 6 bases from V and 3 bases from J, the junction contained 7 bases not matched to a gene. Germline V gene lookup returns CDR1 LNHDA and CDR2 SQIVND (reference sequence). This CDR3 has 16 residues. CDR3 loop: CASSTSGTSGTDTQYF. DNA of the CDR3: TGTGCCAGTAGCACCTCGGGGACTAGCGGGACAGATACGCAGTATTTT.

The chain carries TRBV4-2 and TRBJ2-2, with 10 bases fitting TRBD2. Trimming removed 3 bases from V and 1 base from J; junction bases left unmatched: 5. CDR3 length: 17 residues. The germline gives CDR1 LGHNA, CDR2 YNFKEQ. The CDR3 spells CASSQAPSGGNTGELFF. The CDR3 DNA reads TGTGCCAGCAGCCAGGCACCTAGCGGGGGGAACACCGGGGAGCTGTTTTTT.

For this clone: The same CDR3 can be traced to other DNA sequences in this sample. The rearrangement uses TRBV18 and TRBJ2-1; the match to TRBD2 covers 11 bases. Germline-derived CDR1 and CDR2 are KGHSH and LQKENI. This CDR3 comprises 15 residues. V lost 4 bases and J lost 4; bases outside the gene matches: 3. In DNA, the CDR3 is TGTGCCAGCTCACAGGGACTAGCGGCATACAATGAGCAGTTCTTC. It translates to CASSQGLAAYNEQFF.

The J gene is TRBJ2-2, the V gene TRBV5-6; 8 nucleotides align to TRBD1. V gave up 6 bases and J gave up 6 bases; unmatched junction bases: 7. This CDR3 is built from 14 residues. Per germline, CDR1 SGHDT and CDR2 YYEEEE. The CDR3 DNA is TGTGCCAGCACACGACAGGGGACAGCCGGGGAGCTGTTTTTT. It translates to CASTRQGTAGELFF.

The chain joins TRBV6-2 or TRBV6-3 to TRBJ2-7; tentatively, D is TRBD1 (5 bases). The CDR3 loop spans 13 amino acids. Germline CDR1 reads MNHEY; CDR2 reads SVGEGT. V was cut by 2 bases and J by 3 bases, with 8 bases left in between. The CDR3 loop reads CASSYETVYEQYF. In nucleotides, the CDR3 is TGTGCCAGCAGTTACGAGACAGTCTACGAGCAGTACTTC.